One sample yielded the 2 T cell receptor beta chains listed below, sequenced in a study of monozygotic twins with inflammatory bowel disease. With the 5' RACE reads reprocessed, TCRdb shows one record per CDR3 protein and no DNA. This listing includes 160,000 or so distinct CDR3 sequences. What was sequenced was blood. The receptors were gathered from a human donor with ulcerative colitis or Crohn's disease, or a healthy co-twin of an affected twin (not recorded which).

V usage is TRBV5-6 and J usage is TRBJ2-7; TCRdb's D gene call, TRBD1, goes unchecked for lack of DNA. From germline, CDR1 is SGHDT and CDR2 YYEEEE. This CDR3 spans 14 amino acids. CDR3 sequence reads: CASSTLTSLGEQYF.

V gene TRBV12-3 or TRBV12-4 combines with J gene TRBJ1-1. There are 14 residues in the CDR3. The CDR3 region is CASRQGYMNTEAFF.